Sequencing of this T cell receptor (beta chain) was carried out in a study of T cell repertoires in cytomegalovirus infection. For the study at large: Indications of both CMV infection and matching HLA type were provided by public TCR beta signatures.

Whole-study findings and limits: Accumulated public TCR beta family frequency recognized individuals carrying CMV together with the relevant HLA. HLA-C-restricted CMV-specific TCR beta clonotypes prevailed in the ex vivo response.

TCRdb re-called the reads through MiXCR, storing one row per CDR3 protein. The sample contains hundreds of thousands of distinct CDR3 sequences, around 10% of which appear only once. This clonotype has only a few counts. Its antigen remains unknown. The CDR3 runs 15 residues. CDR1 and CDR2 (germline): DFQATT, SNEGSKA (reference sequence). The germline V and J ends were trimmed by 2 bases and 1 base, with 12 bases remaining between them. This receptor was taken from a human donor in good health (CMV status not recorded). Some clones in this sample may be carry-over from other donors' samples. V gene TRBV20-1 combines with J gene TRBJ1-5; a possible D gene is TRBD1 (6 bases). Sequencing was carried out using PBMCs. CDR3 region: CSARRGARSNQPQHF. CDR3 DNA: TGCAGTGCTAGAAGGGGGGCCCGAAGCAATCAGCCCCAGCATTTT.